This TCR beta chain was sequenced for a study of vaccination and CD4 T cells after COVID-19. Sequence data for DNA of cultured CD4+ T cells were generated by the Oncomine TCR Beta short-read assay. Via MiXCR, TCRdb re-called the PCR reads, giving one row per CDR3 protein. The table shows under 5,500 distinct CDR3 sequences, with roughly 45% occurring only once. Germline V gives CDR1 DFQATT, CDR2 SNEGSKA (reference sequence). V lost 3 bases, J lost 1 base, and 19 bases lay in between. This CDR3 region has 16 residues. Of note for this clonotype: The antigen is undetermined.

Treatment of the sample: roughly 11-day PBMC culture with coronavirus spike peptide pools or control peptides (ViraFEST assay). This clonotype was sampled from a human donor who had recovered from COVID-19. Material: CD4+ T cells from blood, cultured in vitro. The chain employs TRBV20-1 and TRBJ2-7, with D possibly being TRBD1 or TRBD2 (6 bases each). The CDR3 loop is CSASSGAGIRSYEQYF. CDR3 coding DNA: TGCAGTGCTAGTTCAGGGGCGGGGATCCGGTCCTACGAGCAGTACTTC.